The 26 T cell receptor beta chains in this list originate from one sample, sequenced in a study of blood T cell repertoires in COVID-19. Produced via immunoSEQ multiplex PCR; TCRdb's table is partial and in-frame only. In the table there are about 140,000 clones, 84% of which are singletons. Sequencing used PBMCs or T cells enriched from blood (not recorded which). These receptors all stem from a woman aged 45 to 65 with acute COVID-19.

This rearrangement joins TRBV6-1 to TRBJ2-5; the D gene is possibly TRBD1 (5 bases). Trimming removed 3 bases from V and 4 bases from J, with 6 bases in between. The germline gives CDR1 MNHNS, CDR2 SASEGT. The length of the CDR3 is 12 residues. CDR3 loop: CASSDDRETQYF. The CDR3 DNA is TGTGCCAGCAGTGACGACAGAGAGACCCAGTACTTC.

This chain links TRBV29-1 with TRBJ2-1; 7 nucleotides line up with TRBD1. V lost 7 bases and J lost 9; bases outside the gene matches: 9. Germline V gene sequence: CDR1 SQVTM, CDR2 ANQGSEA. CDR3 length: 12 residues. In DNA form, the CDR3 reads TGCAGCGCCGAAGACAGGGCATCTGAGCAGTTCTTC. This sequence encodes CSAEDRASEQFF.

The gene calls are TRBV10-1 and TRBJ2-7, with 10 positions matching TRBD1. This CDR3 contains 14 residues. Germline values: CDR1 WNHNN, CDR2 SYGVQD (reference sequence). V trimming: 0 bases; J trimming: 7 bases; junction bases outside the gene matches: 3. The chain's CDR3 is CASSESTGGVEQYF. In nucleotides, the CDR3 is TGCGCCAGCAGTGAGTCGACAGGGGGCGTTGAGCAGTACTTC.

The rearrangement uses TRBV27 and TRBJ1-5, with D perhaps matching TRBD1 (5 bases). The CDR3 loop spans 16 amino acids. V was trimmed by 8 bases and J by 2 bases, leaving 19 bases between them. From germline, CDR1 is MNHEY and CDR2 SMNVEV (reference sequence). The CDR3 DNA reads as TGTGCCAGCCAGGCAGTCAGGGCTGGGCGCAATCAGCCCCAGCATTTT. Encoded protein: CASQAVRAGRNQPQHF.

The chain uses TRBV20-1 and TRBJ2-5; 8 nucleotides line up with TRBD1. The junction had 2 bases not matched to a gene; V was cut back by 4 bases and J by 7 bases. Germline V lookup: CDR1 DFQATT, CDR2 SNEGSKA (reference sequence). The CDR3 loop spans 11 amino acids. CDR3 in DNA: TGCAGTGCTACAACAGGGGGGACCCAGTACTTC. Protein sequence: CSATTGGTQYF.

This clone was detected only once. The J gene is TRBJ2-7, the V gene TRBV7-2; maybe TRBD2 (6 bases). Between the trimmed V and J ends, which lost 5 bases and 2 bases, there was a span of 16 bases. The CDR3 has 15 amino acids. Germline V CDR1 and CDR2: SGHTA, FQGNSA. The CDR3 region has the DNA TGTGCCAGCAGCGACGCCGGGACTGCGGCCTACGAGCAGTACTTC. Protein: CASSDAGTAAYEQYF.

Only one count was recorded for this clone. The gene calls are TRBV29-1 and TRBJ2-2; the match to TRBD2 covers 15 bases. V dropped 4 bases and J dropped 1; count of bases not matched to a gene: 4. Germline CDR1 SQVTM, CDR2 ANQGSEA. CDR3 size: 17 residues. CDR3 in amino acids: CSVGGLAGGLNTGELFF. In nucleotides, the CDR3 is TGCAGCGTTGGGGGACTAGCGGGAGGATTGAACACCGGGGAGCTGTTTTTT.

This clone was observed a handful of times. The chain combines TRBV7-2 with TRBJ2-3; 13 nucleotides align to TRBD2. V lost 1 base and J lost 4; bases outside the gene matches: 8. The CDR3 length is 18 residues. Germline V CDR1 and CDR2: SGHTA, FQGNSA. Here the CDR3 DNA reads TGTGCCAGCAGCTTAGTTCGGACTAGCGGGAGCCATGCAGATACGCAGTATTTT. Protein: CASSLVRTSGSHADTQYF.

The rearrangement uses TRBV2 and TRBJ1-3; D not resolved. The CDR3 consists of 14 residues. V dropped 3 bases and J dropped 0 bases, with 6 bases sitting between them. Germline CDR1 and CDR2: SNHLY and FYNNEI. The CDR3 loop reads CASSDWASGNTIYF. In DNA form, the CDR3 reads TGTGCCAGCAGTGATTGGGCCTCTGGAAACACCATATATTTT.

V gene TRBV5-1 combines with J gene TRBJ2-1, with D hard to call. Germline V gene lookup returns CDR1 SGHRS and CDR2 YFSETQ. Between the trimmed V and J ends, which lost 4 bases and 13 bases, there was a span of 15 bases. The CDR3 spans 12 residues. In DNA form, the CDR3 reads TGCGCCAGCAGCGCCCGAAGAGACTTACAGTTCTTC. This gives the protein CASSARRDLQFF.

The chain uses TRBV27 and TRBJ1-5; 8 nucleotides align to TRBD1. This CDR3 contains 13 residues. Germline V CDR1 and CDR2: MNHEY, SMNVEV (reference sequence). V dropped 8 bases and J dropped 5; count of bases not matched to a gene: 5. CDR3 region: CASGKQGDQPQHF. The CDR3 nucleotides are TGTGCCAGCGGAAAACAGGGGGATCAGCCCCAGCATTTT.

The chain employs TRBV30 and TRBJ1-5; D call uncertain. There are 13 residues in the CDR3. Germline V gene data show CDR1 as GTSNPN and CDR2 as SVGIG (reference sequence). Trimming cost V 3 bases and J 0 bases, with 6 bases left between them. The CDR3 sequence is CAWSQNSNQPQHF. DNA of the CDR3: TGTGCCTGGAGCCAAAATAGCAATCAGCCCCAGCATTTT.

The chain is built from TRBV2 and TRBJ2-7, with 10 bases matching TRBD2. Trimming removed 7 bases from V and 6 bases from J; junction bases left unmatched: 12. The CDR3 loop spans 15 amino acids. Germline V gene data show CDR1 as SNHLY and CDR2 as FYNNEI. The CDR3 here is CASTGLAKTGGEQYF. The CDR3 bases are TGTGCCAGCACGGGACTAGCGAAAACGGGGGGCGAGCAGTACTTC.

V usage is TRBV7-6 and J usage is TRBJ1-3, with D possibly matching TRBD1 (5 bases). Trimming pared 5 bases from V and 0 bases from J, leaving 11 bases between. CDR1 SGHVS and CDR2 FNYEAQ come from the germline V gene. This CDR3 is 15 amino acids long. The CDR3 region is CASSIGQNSGNTIYF. As DNA, the CDR3 is TGTGCCAGCAGCATAGGACAAAACTCTGGAAACACCATATATTTT.

The sample holds one count of this clone. This rearrangement joins TRBV2 to TRBJ2-5; D call uncertain. The CDR3 runs 11 residues. Trimming took 6 bases from V and 1 from J, leaving 3 bases between them. CDR1 is SNHLY, CDR2 FYNNEI, per germline. CDR3 nucleotide sequence: TGTGCCAGCAGCTTCCAAGAGACCCAGTACTTC. Protein: CASSFQETQYF.

The chain has TRBV5-4 and TRBJ1-2; D is unresolved. Trimming cost V 1 base and J 8 bases, with 12 bases left between them. The CDR3 totals 13 residues. CDR1 SGHNT and CDR2 YYREEE come from the germline V gene (reference sequence). The CDR3 sequence is CASSLTATRGYTF. CDR3 coding DNA: TGTGCCAGCAGCTTGACCGCGACGCGGGGCTACACCTTC.

V usage is TRBV25-1 and J usage is TRBJ1-3, with D uncertain. This CDR3 comprises 15 residues. V was pared by 5 bases and J by 10 bases, with 21 bases between. Germline CDR1 reads MGHDK; CDR2 reads SYGVNS. This CDR3 reads CASSSLGSSGRTIYF. CDR3 bases: TGTGCCAGCAGTTCCCTGGGTAGCTCTGGAAGGACCATATATTTT. The variable domain in full, completed from reference TRBV25-1 and TRBJ1-3, reads EADIYQTPRYLVIGTGKKITLECSQTMGHDKMYWYQQDPGMELHLIHYSYGVNSTEKGDLSSESTVSRIRTEHFPLTLESARPSHTSQYLCASSSLGSSGRTIYFGEGSWLTVV.

The chain has TRBV28 and TRBJ2-7; D may be TRBD1 (6 bases). Trimming removed 6 bases at V and 1 base at J, with 16 bases between. Germline lookup yields CDR1 MDHEN and CDR2 SYDVKM. There are 15 residues in the CDR3. DNA for the CDR3: TGTGCCAGCAGCCCCGGGCAGGGGATATCCTACGAGCAGTACTTC. Residues: CASSPGQGISYEQYF.

The chain carries TRBV5-6 and TRBJ1-6; D uncertain. Germline values: CDR1 SGHDT, CDR2 YYEEEE. The CDR3 consists of 14 residues. V lost 1 base and J lost 10, with 12 bases in between. DNA for the CDR3: TGTGCCAGCAGCTTGTCGGACTCGGGGTCACCCCTCCACTTT. Translated, it gives CASSLSDSGSPLHF.

This chain joins TRBV5-5 and TRBJ2-3, with no clear D. The CDR3 extends over 14 amino acids. V was pared by 0 bases and J by 5 bases, with 10 bases between. Germline V gene data show CDR1 as SGHKS and CDR2 as YYEKEE (reference sequence). The CDR3 DNA is TGTGCCAGCAGCTTGGTATCCCAGGTAGATACGCAGTATTTT. Protein: CASSLVSQVDTQYF. Supplemented by reference TRBV5-5 and TRBJ2-3, the full variable domain reads DAGVTQSPTHLIKTRGQQVTLRCSPISGHKSVSWYQQVLGQGPQFIFQYYEKEERGRGNFPDRFSARQFPNYSSELNVNALLLGDSALYLCASSLVSQVDTQYFGPGTRLTVL.

The CDR3 loop is CATSGAPGLPPDKQYF. Written as DNA, the CDR3 is TGTGCCACATCCGGGGCCCCGGGACTCCCACCTGACAAGCAGTACTTC. The chain employs TRBV27 and TRBJ2-7, with D perhaps TRBD2 (6 bases). The CDR3 has 16 amino acids. Trimming left V 10 bases short and J 8 bases short, with 30 bases between. CDR1 and CDR2 from the germline V gene are MNHEY and SMNVEV (reference sequence).

The V gene is TRBV7-9, the J gene TRBJ2-4; the D gene is possibly TRBD1 (6 bases). Deletions cut 1 base from V and 6 bases from J, with 13 bases between. CDR1 is SEHNR and CDR2 is FQNEAQ in the germline V gene (reference sequence). This CDR3 contains 15 residues. In DNA form, the CDR3 reads TGTGCCAGCAGCTTAGTTCTTACAGGGAGAAACATTCAGTACTTC. This encodes CASSLVLTGRNIQYF. The whole variable domain, remainder taken from reference TRBV7-9 and TRBJ2-4, is DTGVSQNPRHKITKRGQNVTFRCDPISEHNRLYWYRQTLGQGPEFLTYFQNEAQLEKSRLLSDRFSAERPKGSFSTLEIQRTEQGDSAMYLCASSLVLTGRNIQYFGAGTRLSVL.

The chain recombines TRBV3-1 (or the pseudogene TRBV3-2) with TRBJ2-7, with 8 bases identical to TRBD2. V shed 2 bases, J shed 6 bases, and the junction held 9 bases outside the gene matches. CDR3 length equals 15 residues. Germline-derived CDR1 and CDR2 are LGHDT and YNNKEL (reference sequence). This chain's CDR3 is CASSQPGLGTVEQYF. The CDR3 DNA reads as TGTGCCAGCAGCCAACCGGGACTAGGGACCGTCGAGCAGTACTTC.

This chain links TRBV27 with TRBJ2-7; maybe TRBD2 (6 bases). Trimming stripped 7 bases from V and 6 bases from J, with 19 bases between. The germline gives CDR1 MNHEY, CDR2 SMNVEV (reference sequence). The CDR3 has 14 residues. The CDR3 DNA is TGTGCCAGCACCCTACAGGAGGGGTCGGGCGAGCAGTACTTC. Translation: CASTLQEGSGEQYF.

The rearrangement links TRBV7-2 to TRBJ2-1; TRBD2 might be the D (7 bases). V shed 6 bases and J shed 0 bases, with 15 bases lying between them. CDR1 and CDR2 (germline): SGHTA, FQGNSA. The CDR3 covers 16 residues. DNA of the CDR3: TGTGCCAGCAGGTCGGGGGGCCGCACCTCCTACAATGAGCAGTTCTTC. Amino acid sequence: CASRSGGRTSYNEQFF.

The chain uses TRBV19 and TRBJ2-7; TRBD1 aligns across 7 bases. Per the germline V gene, CDR1 is LNHDA and CDR2 is SQIVND (reference sequence). V gave up 3 bases and J gave up 5 bases; unmatched junction bases: 4. The CDR3 runs 13 residues. The CDR3 reads CASSMRGRDEQYF. CDR3 nucleotides: TGTGCCAGTAGTATGAGGGGGCGCGACGAGCAGTACTTC.